The T cell receptor (beta chain) under discussion was sequenced for a study of technical replicates of blood from several donors. Germline CDR1 reads SGHTA; CDR2 reads FQGNSA. This CDR3 contains 12 residues. V dropped 5 bases and J dropped 9; count of bases not matched to a gene: 5. The table came from immunoSEQ multiplex PCR; TCRdb's copy has only in-frame clones and leaves some out. The table includes 50,000 to 70,000 clones, 91% detected once. V usage is TRBV7-2 and J usage is TRBJ2-3; 7 bases agree with TRBD1. This clonotype was obtained from a human donor in good health. Some clones in this sample may be carry-over from other donors' samples. Sequenced: PBMCs. DNA of the CDR3: TGTGCCAGCAGCCAGGGACAGATCACGCAGTATTTT. Translated, it gives CASSQGQITQYF.